The 12 T cell receptor beta chains below come from one sample, sequenced in a study of T cells after yellow fever vaccination. TCRdb redid the calling of the 5' RACE reads with MiXCR, one entry per CDR3 protein. The sample records 450,000 to 600,000 distinct CDR3 sequences, less than 15% being singletons. The sample in question was PBMCs, obtained on the day of the yellow fever booster vaccination. The source of these receptors is a man aged 25 to 40 who received the YFV17D yellow fever vaccine.

This clonotype came up a few times. V is TRBV5-1 and J is TRBJ2-7, with 8 bases fitting TRBD2. The V gene end was trimmed by 4 bases and the J gene end by 2 bases; junction bases not matched to a gene: 11. This CDR3 contains 16 residues. Germline V gives CDR1 SGHRS, CDR2 YFSETQ. Here the CDR3 reads CASSPSLTSGAYEQYF. The CDR3 nucleotides read TGCGCCAGCAGCCCCTCCCTCACTAGCGGTGCCTACGAGCAGTACTTC.

This sequence joins TRBV14 and TRBJ1-1; D might be TRBD1 (5 bases). The CDR3 is 14 amino acids. In germline, CDR1 is SGHDN, CDR2 FVKESK. V shed 1 base and J shed 4 bases, with 10 bases lying between them. Written as DNA, the CDR3 is TGTGCCAGCAGCCAAGGGAGCGGGGGCACTGAAGCTTTCTTT. It is translated as CASSQGSGGTEAFF. Full variable domain (missing parts from reference TRBV14 and TRBJ1-1): EAGVTQFPSHSVIEKGQTVTLRCDPISGHDNLYWYRRVMGKEIKFLLHFVKESKQDESGMPNNRFLAERTGGTYSTLKVQPAELEDSGVYFCASSQGSGGTEAFFGQGTRLTVV.

This sequence joins TRBV6-5 and TRBJ2-2, with 7 bases that match TRBD1. The CDR3 runs to 15 residues. Per the germline V gene, CDR1 is MNHEY and CDR2 is SVGAGI. V shed 7 bases and J 3 bases; nucleotides not matched to a gene: 8. Here the CDR3 reads CASTSTGLYTGELFF. The CDR3 DNA sequence: TGTGCCAGCACCTCGACAGGGTTGTACACCGGGGAGCTGTTTTTT.

This clonotype came up a few times. V and J are TRBV4-2 and TRBJ2-1, with D tentatively TRBD2 (7 bases). Trimming stripped 6 bases from V and 1 base from J, with 25 bases between. The V gene's germline CDR1 is LGHNA and CDR2 YNFKEQ. The CDR3 extends over 19 amino acids. CDR3 DNA sequence: TGTGCCAGCAGTACAGGGCGGGGCCGCGGCGGGAGTTCCTACAATGAGCAGTTCTTC. This gives the protein CASSTGRGRGGSSYNEQFF.

V and J are TRBV6-5 and TRBJ2-7; D not certain. V lost 11 bases, J lost 3 bases, and 11 bases lay in between. Germline V gene lookup returns CDR1 MNHEY and CDR2 SVGAGI. The CDR3 has 11 amino acids. In DNA form, the CDR3 reads TGTGCCGGAGAGGTAGACTACGAGCAGTACTTC. It is translated as CAGEVDYEQYF.

A few counts support this clonotype. This rearrangement joins TRBV4-3 to TRBJ1-1; the D gene is possibly TRBD1 (5 bases). The CDR3 has 14 amino acids. Trimming left V 0 bases short and J 10 bases short, with 15 bases between. Germline assignment: CDR1 LGHNA and CDR2 YSLEER. As DNA, the CDR3 is TGCGCCAGCAGCCAAGAAGAGGGGAGGGGAGGAGCTTTCTTT. Amino acids: CASSQEEGRGGAFF.

The sample holds a few counts of this clonotype. The chain couples TRBV20-1 to TRBJ2-7; tentatively, D is TRBD2 (6 bases). This CDR3 contains 12 residues. CDR1 and CDR2 from the germline V gene are DFQATT and SNEGSKA (reference sequence). The CDR3 is CRGTGSSYEQYF. The CDR3 DNA reads TGCCGGGGGACCGGGAGCTCCTACGAGCAGTACTTC.

The chain combines TRBV2 with TRBJ2-2, with 8 bases aligning to TRBD2. CDR1 and CDR2 from the germline V gene are SNHLY and FYNNEI. The CDR3 covers 15 residues. The ends lost 5 bases at V and 5 bases at J; junction bases unmatched: 7. The CDR3 DNA is TGTGCCAGCAGTACCAGCGGGAGAGGAACCGGGGAGCTGTTTTTT. Translation gives CASSTSGRGTGELFF.

A note on this clonotype: The junction shows a germline mismatch at one end, possibly a read error. The chain combines TRBV20-1 with TRBJ2-3; 10 bases are a match to TRBD2. Germline V gene data show CDR1 as DFQATT and CDR2 as SNEGSKA (reference sequence). CDR3 length: 14 residues. The CDR3 bases are TGCAGTCCTAGCGGGAGTATCTCCCCAGATACGCAGTATTTT. Its translation: CSPSGSISPDTQYF.

The V call is TRBV7-3, the J call TRBJ2-3, with 14 bases that match TRBD2. After removal of 1 base from V and 6 bases from J, the junction contained 6 bases not matched to a gene. The CDR3 runs to 17 residues. Germline V gene sequence: CDR1 SGHTA, CDR2 FQGTGA. This chain's CDR3 is CASSLSGLAGGPDTQYF. Here the CDR3 DNA reads TGTGCCAGCAGCTTAAGTGGACTAGCGGGAGGCCCGGATACGCAGTATTTT.

The rearrangement uses TRBV7-2 and TRBJ2-1; D remains unclear. CDR1 is SGHTA, CDR2 FQGNSA, per germline. The CDR3 is 16 residues long. V was shortened by 1 base and J by 0 bases, with 10 bases between the two germline ends. The chain's CDR3 is CASSLGTASSYNEQFF. For the CDR3, the DNA is TGTGCCAGCAGCTTAGGCACAGCCAGCTCCTACAATGAGCAGTTCTTC.

This clonotype came up many times. This chain links TRBV11-2 with TRBJ2-1, with D perhaps given as TRBD1 or TRBD2 (6 bases each). Germline lookup yields CDR1 SGHAT and CDR2 FQNNGV. V gave up 1 base and J gave up 9 bases, with 10 bases separating them. The CDR3 is 13 amino acids. Here the CDR3 DNA reads TGTGCCAGCAGCTTAGCCAGGGGAGGTGAGCAGTTCTTC. Amino acid sequence: CASSLARGGEQFF.